Listed here are 14 T cell receptor beta chains from one sample, sequenced in a study of cytomegalovirus exposure and HLA in healthy donors. This PCR relied on a set of 60 Vbeta primers and 13 Jbeta primers. Assay used: immunoSEQ multiplex PCR; TCRdb lists only in-frame clones, some missing. Of about 120,000 clones listed, 80% were seen once; the top ten hold around 9.5%. The sample taken for sequencing was PBMCs. These receptors all come from a female donor in good health and CMV-seropositive.

The chain employs TRBV4-1 and TRBJ2-7, with 9 bases identical to TRBD1. Germline CDR1 and CDR2: MGHRA and YSYEKL. The CDR3 extends over 18 amino acids. Trimming took 0 bases from V and 3 from J; bases not matched to a gene: 12. The CDR3 protein is CASSQDGAGTGRVYEQYF. The CDR3 DNA sequence: TGCGCCAGCAGCCAAGATGGGGCCGGGACAGGGAGGGTCTACGAGCAGTACTTC.

This clone was seen only a few times. The chain combines TRBV7-9 with TRBJ1-1, with D possibly TRBD1 on 5 matching bases. V dropped 5 bases and J dropped 0 bases, with 16 bases sitting between them. The length of the CDR3 is 16 residues. Germline V gives CDR1 SEHNR, CDR2 FQNEAQ (reference sequence). The chain's CDR3 is CASSQPPGGMNTEAFF. The CDR3 nucleotides read TGTGCCAGCAGCCAGCCACCCGGGGGAATGAACACTGAAGCTTTCTTT.

J is TRBJ2-7 and V is TRBV13; 10 bases agree with TRBD1. The CDR3 consists of 14 residues. Losses at the gene ends were 4 bases for V and 3 bases for J; bases not matched to a gene: 3. In germline, CDR1 is PRHDT, CDR2 FYEKMQ (reference sequence). CDR3 sequence reads: CASSWGQGIYEQYF. The CDR3 DNA is TGTGCCAGCAGCTGGGGACAGGGGATCTACGAGCAGTACTTC.

The V call is TRBV9, the J call TRBJ2-2; D possibly corresponds to TRBD1 (5 bases). This CDR3 comprises 16 residues. CDR1 is SGDLS and CDR2 is YYNGEE in the germline V gene. The V gene lost 5 bases and the J gene lost 4 bases, with 18 bases spanning the gap. CDR3: CASSRPPTGATGELFF. The DNA of the CDR3 is TGTGCCAGCAGTCGACCCCCTACAGGTGCCACCGGGGAGCTGTTTTTT.

The chain couples TRBV6-5 to TRBJ1-5; the D gene is possibly TRBD1 (6 bases). V gave up 5 bases and J gave up 7 bases, with 12 bases separating them. The CDR3 runs 13 residues. Germline lookup yields CDR1 MNHEY and CDR2 SVGAGI. CDR3 loop: CASSPDRSQPQHF. The CDR3 nucleotides are TGTGCCAGCAGTCCGGACAGAAGCCAGCCCCAGCATTTT.

The chain joins TRBV7-9 to TRBJ2-2; 7 positions agree with TRBD1. The CDR3 spans 17 residues. The junction had 14 bases not matched to a gene; V was cut back by 6 bases and J by 4 bases. Germline CDR1 SEHNR, CDR2 FQNEAQ (reference sequence). The CDR3 is CASSYLPGQRFTGELFF. CDR3 nucleotides: TGTGCCAGCAGTTACCTCCCGGGACAGAGATTCACCGGGGAGCTGTTTTTT.

This clone was counted once. The genes are TRBV7-8 and TRBJ1-5; TRBD1 matches 7 bases. The CDR3 totals 17 residues. V trimming: 4 bases; J trimming: 0 bases; junction bases outside the gene matches: 9. From germline, CDR1 is SGHVS and CDR2 FQNEAQ. CDR3 DNA: TGTGCCAGCAGCTCCGACAGGGAGACGTATAGCAATCAGCCCCAGCATTTT. Protein: CASSSDRETYSNQPQHF.

The V call is TRBV11-2, the J call TRBJ1-2; possible D gene TRBD1, 5 bases. Trimming left V 1 base short and J 0 bases short, with 12 bases between. The CDR3 runs to 16 residues. Per the germline V gene, CDR1 is SGHAT and CDR2 is FQNNGV. CDR3 DNA: TGTGCCAGCAGCTTAGCGGGGGGTAGGGCTAACTATGGCTACACCTTC. Protein: CASSLAGGRANYGYTF.

V gene TRBV6-5 combines with J gene TRBJ2-7, with D possibly being TRBD1 (6 bases). CDR1 and CDR2 (germline): MNHEY, SVGAGI. Trimming cost V 6 bases and J 2 bases, with 8 bases left between them. The length of the CDR3 is 12 residues. In DNA form, the CDR3 reads TGTGCCAGCAGGACAGGCACCTACGAGCAGTACTTC. It codes for CASRTGTYEQYF.

The V gene is TRBV4-1, the J gene TRBJ2-7, with D perhaps matching TRBD1 (5 bases). There are 14 residues in the CDR3. CDR1 MGHRA and CDR2 YSYEKL come from the germline V gene. The V gene lost 3 bases and the J gene lost 4 bases, with 13 bases spanning the gap. In DNA form, the CDR3 reads TGCGCCAGCAGCCAGGTGACAGCTACTTACGAGCAGTACTTC. Its translation: CASSQVTATYEQYF.

Only a few counts were recorded for this clone. V gene TRBV10-2 combines with J gene TRBJ2-2; the match to TRBD2 covers 7 bases. Germline CDR1 is WSHSY and CDR2 is SAAADI. CDR3 length: 13 residues. V lost 10 bases, J lost 6 bases, and 8 bases stayed unmatched. For the CDR3, the DNA is TGCGCCACCCGACTAGCCGGTGCCGGGGAGCTGTTTTTT. The encoded protein is CATRLAGAGELFF.

The chain carries TRBV2 and TRBJ2-7, with D perhaps matching TRBD2 (6 bases). This CDR3 has 11 amino acids. With 7 bases removed from V and 6 bases from J, the gap between germline ends came to 10 bases. CDR1 and CDR2 (germline): SNHLY, FYNNEI. CDR3 nucleotide sequence: TGTGCCAGCATGACTAGTAGCGAGCAGTACTTC. Translated, it gives CASMTSSEQYF.

This sequence joins TRBV14 and TRBJ1-1; D is uncertain. The V gene lost 3 bases and the J gene lost 0 bases, with 5 bases spanning the gap. The germline CDR1 and CDR2 sequences are SGHDN and FVKESK. This CDR3 region has 13 residues. CDR3 nucleotide sequence: TGTGCCAGCAGCCAGTCCTTGAACACTGAAGCTTTCTTT. Its protein product is CASSQSLNTEAFF.

A few counts support this clone. The V gene is TRBV4-1, the J gene TRBJ2-3, with D perhaps matching TRBD1 (6 bases). The CDR3 covers 15 residues. Germline CDR1 and CDR2: MGHRA and YSYEKL. Trimming pared 0 bases from V and 1 base from J, leaving 8 bases between. The CDR3 nucleotides are TGCGCCAGCAGCCAAGAGCCAGGGGGCACAGATACGCAGTATTTT. This encodes CASSQEPGGTDTQYF.